The following is a TCR beta chain sequence with its context. This clonotype was found many times. The antigen it binds to is not known. Per-base quality was not reported, and no clone a single base away is much larger than it. Taken from the germline V gene, the CDR1 and CDR2 loops are SGHTA and FQGNSA. Germline trimming amounts to 5 bases on V and 10 bases on J, with 9 as the count of junction bases outside the gene matches. The CDR3 numbers 14 residues from cysteine through phenylalanine. Only the CDR3 part of the read is kept: 42 bases, read in frame from the first base. The data originate from a study of neurological immune-mediated disorders (dated by TCRdb to between 2019 and 2020). With respect to the entire study: Of the roughly 35 multiple sclerosis patients, 31 had relapsing-remitting MS and 3 had secondary progressive MS. Using UMI-based sequencing, the study compared peripheral blood TCR-beta repertoires from patients with HTLV-I-associated myelopathy (HAM/TSP), patients with multiple sclerosis, and healthy controls. The roughly 100 TCR-beta libraries covered PBMC samples along with longitudinal samples, technical triplicates, and paired sorted CD4+ and CD8+ T-cell subsets. Each longitudinal HAM/TSP and healthy donor was sampled at 3 time-points spaced at about 3-45 month intervals. The cohort included approximately 68 subjects: some 15 with HAM/TSP, roughly 35 with multiple sclerosis, and roughly 20 healthy controls. General findings and caveats noted by the study authors: No clinical or MRI features were associated with the MS cluster, and the authors said that larger cohorts are needed. TCR clonal expansion was greatest in HAM/TSP patients and smallest in MS patients, who ranked below even healthy controls. Repertoires from 18 of 34 MS patients were grouped by phylogenetic analysis into a cluster of related CDR3 sequences, suggesting a possible repertoire-level signature. Expanded clones from different subjects shared no identical CDR3 amino acid sequences, which suggests that TCR-beta repertoires were private in all groups.

cDNA was synthesized by template-switch 5'RACE using a primer with a 10-nucleotide random unique molecular identifier that tagged each TCR transcript. Every sequencing run covered 15-18 subjects and yielded more than 180 million TCR-beta sequences. Total RNA was extracted with the RNeasy kit. TCR-beta VDJ regions were amplified with primers for the TCR constant region and the 5'RACE anchor, using the KAPA Real-time Library Amplification kit. Sample indexes and Illumina adaptors were added in a first PCR, after which library yield was increased in a second PCR. After Ampure bead purification, the roughly 650 bp TCR product was size-selected on a 2% E-gel SizeSelection system. Before pooling, library quality was checked on a Bioanalyzer, concentration was measured with Qubit, and libraries were quantified with the Kapa Library Quantification kit. Libraries were sequenced paired-end 2 x 150 bp on an Illumina HiSeq 2500. To increase sequence diversity, about 25-31% phiX was spiked into each library pool. As for the original processing: Quality-filtered reads were processed with the UMI-based MiGEC pipeline, and over 75% of raw TCR sequences were removed by the MiGEC pipeline during error correction. VDJ genes were aligned to IMGT germline references, and each clonotype was defined by a unique CDR3 amino acid sequence together with V-J genes. Clonal expansion, Shannon diversity and CDR3 relatedness (CalcPairwiseDistances, ClusterSamples) were evaluated with VDJtools, and phylogenetic trees were built with CLCbio workbench. Using coefficient-of-variation modelling across technical triplicates, the study counted a clone as expanded if it had at least 8 unique UMIs. TCRdb itself trimmed the public reads at Q25 with fastp, ran MiXCR and retained productive beta chains. Every distinct CDR3 protein forms one entry, paired with its most common genes and DNA. For this entry, the V and J calls and clone size follow TCRdb and not the study's own pipeline. Present in this sample are fewer than 85,000 distinct CDR3 sequences, about 4% of which were seen just once. The ten largest clones take up 5% to 6% of the sample.

The time point label on this specimen signifies: longitudinal time-point 3. For the unsorted PBMC libraries, 2 million PBMCs were stored in RNAlater at -80 degrees C until RNA extraction and were used to generate the libraries. Multiple sclerosis patients were enrolled in a US clinical protocol evaluating disease progression by magnetic resonance imaging. Peripheral blood underwent Ficoll-Hypaque density gradient centrifugation to isolate PBMCs, which were then cryopreserved in liquid nitrogen. The TCR was taken from a woman between 55 and 75 years old with multiple sclerosis. The chain uses TRBV7-2 and TRBJ2-1; TRBD2 agrees with 9 junctional bases. Input material: PBMCs. The DNA sequence reads TGTGCCAGCAGCAGGGGACTAGCCGTCCAGGAGCAGTTCTTC. The encoded protein is CASSRGLAVQEQFF.